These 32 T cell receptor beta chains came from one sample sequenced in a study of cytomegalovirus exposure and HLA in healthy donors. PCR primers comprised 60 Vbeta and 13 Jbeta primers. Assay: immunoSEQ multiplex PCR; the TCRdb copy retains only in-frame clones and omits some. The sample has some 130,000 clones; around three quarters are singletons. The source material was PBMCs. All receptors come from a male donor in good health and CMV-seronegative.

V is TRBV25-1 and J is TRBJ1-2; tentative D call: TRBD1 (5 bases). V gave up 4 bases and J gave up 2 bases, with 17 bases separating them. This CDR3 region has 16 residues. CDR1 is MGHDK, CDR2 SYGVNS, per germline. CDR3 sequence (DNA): TGTGCCAGCAGTGGCCCCATAAGAACAGGAAACTATGGCTACACCTTC. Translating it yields CASSGPIRTGNYGYTF.

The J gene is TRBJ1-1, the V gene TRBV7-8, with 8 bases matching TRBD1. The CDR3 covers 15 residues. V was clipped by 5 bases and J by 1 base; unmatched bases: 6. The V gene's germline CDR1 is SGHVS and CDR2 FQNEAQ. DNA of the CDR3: TGTGCCAGCAGCCCAGACAGGGGTTGGAACACTGAAGCTTTCTTT. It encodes CASSPDRGWNTEAFF.

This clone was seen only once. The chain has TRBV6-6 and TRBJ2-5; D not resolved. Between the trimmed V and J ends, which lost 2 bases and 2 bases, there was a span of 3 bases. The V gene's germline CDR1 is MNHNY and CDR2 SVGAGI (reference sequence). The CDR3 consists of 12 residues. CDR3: CASSYPQETQYF. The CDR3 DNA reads TGTGCCAGCAGTTACCCTCAAGAGACCCAGTACTTC.

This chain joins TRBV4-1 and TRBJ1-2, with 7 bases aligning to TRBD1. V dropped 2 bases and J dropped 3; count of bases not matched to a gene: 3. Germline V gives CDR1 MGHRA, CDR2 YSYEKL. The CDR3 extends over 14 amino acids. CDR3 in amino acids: CASSQQGGDYGYTF. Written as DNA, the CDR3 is TGCGCCAGCAGCCAACAGGGGGGTGACTATGGCTACACCTTC.

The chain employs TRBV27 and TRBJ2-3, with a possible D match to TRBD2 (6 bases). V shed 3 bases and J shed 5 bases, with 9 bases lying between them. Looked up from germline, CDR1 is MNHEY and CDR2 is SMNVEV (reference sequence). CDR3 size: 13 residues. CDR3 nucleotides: TGTGCCAGCAGTTTGTGGAGGGGAGATACGCAGTATTTT. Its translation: CASSLWRGDTQYF.

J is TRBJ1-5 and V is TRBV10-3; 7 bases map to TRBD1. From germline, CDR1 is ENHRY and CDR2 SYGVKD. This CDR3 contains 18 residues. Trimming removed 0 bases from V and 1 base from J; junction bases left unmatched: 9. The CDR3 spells CAISESLQTGRSNQPQHF. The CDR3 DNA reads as TGTGCCATCAGTGAGTCACTTCAGACAGGGAGAAGCAATCAGCCCCAGCATTTT.

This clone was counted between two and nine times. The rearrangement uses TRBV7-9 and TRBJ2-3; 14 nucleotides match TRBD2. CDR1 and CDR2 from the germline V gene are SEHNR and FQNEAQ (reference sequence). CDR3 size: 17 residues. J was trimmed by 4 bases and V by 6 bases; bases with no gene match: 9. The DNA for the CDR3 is TGTGCCAGCAGTTTCGGACTAGCGGGAGGTGGAGCAGATACGCAGTATTTT. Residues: CASSFGLAGGGADTQYF.

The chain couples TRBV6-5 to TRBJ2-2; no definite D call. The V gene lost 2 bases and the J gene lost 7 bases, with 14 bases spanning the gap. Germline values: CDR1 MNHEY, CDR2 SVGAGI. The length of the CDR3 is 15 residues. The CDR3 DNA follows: TGTGCCAGCAGTTACGGAAGGCCCCCGGGCGGGGAGCTGTTTTTT. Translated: CASSYGRPPGGELFF.

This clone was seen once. CDR3 bases: TGTGCCAGCAGCTTAGGGGCAGCCTCTTACTACGAGCAGTACTTC. It codes for CASSLGAASYYEQYF. The V gene is TRBV7-2, the J gene TRBJ2-7; the D is unclear. Trimming stripped 1 base from V and 3 bases from J, with 13 bases between. CDR1 and CDR2 from the germline V gene are SGHTA and FQGNSA. The CDR3 sequence is 15 residues long.

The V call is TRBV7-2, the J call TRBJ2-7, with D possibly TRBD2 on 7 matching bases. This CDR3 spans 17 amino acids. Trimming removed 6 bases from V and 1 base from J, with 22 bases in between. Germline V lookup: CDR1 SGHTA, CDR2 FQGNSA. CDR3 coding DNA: TGTGCCAGCAGTATACTAGGGGGGGCCCTGGCATCCTACGAGCAGTACTTC. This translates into CASSILGGALASYEQYF.

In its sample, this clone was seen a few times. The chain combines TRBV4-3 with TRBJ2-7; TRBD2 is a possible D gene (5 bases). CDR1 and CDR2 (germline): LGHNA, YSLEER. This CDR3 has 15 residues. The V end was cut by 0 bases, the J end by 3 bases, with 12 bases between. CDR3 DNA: TGCGCCAGCAGCCAAGAGGTAGCGAGCCTCTACGAGCAGTACTTC. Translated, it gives CASSQEVASLYEQYF.

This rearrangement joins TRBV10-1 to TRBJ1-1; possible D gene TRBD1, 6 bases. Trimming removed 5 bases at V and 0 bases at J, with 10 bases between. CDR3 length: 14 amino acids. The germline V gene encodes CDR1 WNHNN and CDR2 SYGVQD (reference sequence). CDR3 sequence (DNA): TGCGCCAGCAGTCCCACAGGGATGAACACTGAAGCTTTCTTT. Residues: CASSPTGMNTEAFF.

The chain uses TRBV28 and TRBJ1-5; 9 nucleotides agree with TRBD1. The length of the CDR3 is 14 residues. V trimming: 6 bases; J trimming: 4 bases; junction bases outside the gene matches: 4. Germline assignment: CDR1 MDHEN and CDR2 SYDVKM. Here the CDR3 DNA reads TGTGCCAGCAGGCGGGACAGGGAGAATCAGCCCCAGCATTTT. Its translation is CASRRDRENQPQHF.

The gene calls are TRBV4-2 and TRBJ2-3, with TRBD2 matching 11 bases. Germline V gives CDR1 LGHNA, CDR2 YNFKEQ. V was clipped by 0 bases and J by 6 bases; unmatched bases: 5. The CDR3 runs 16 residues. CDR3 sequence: CASSQDVAGGEDTQYF. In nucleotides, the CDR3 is TGTGCCAGCAGCCAAGATGTAGCGGGAGGGGAGGATACGCAGTATTTT.

The CDR3 spells CASSFQGGPYEQYF. The CDR3 DNA sequence: TGTGCCAGCAGCTTTCAGGGTGGCCCCTACGAGCAGTACTTC. The chain employs TRBV7-8 and TRBJ2-7; D perhaps matches TRBD1 (5 bases). V was shortened by 3 bases and J by 2 bases, with 11 bases between the two germline ends. The CDR3 contains 14 residues. Germline V CDR1 and CDR2: SGHVS, FQNEAQ.

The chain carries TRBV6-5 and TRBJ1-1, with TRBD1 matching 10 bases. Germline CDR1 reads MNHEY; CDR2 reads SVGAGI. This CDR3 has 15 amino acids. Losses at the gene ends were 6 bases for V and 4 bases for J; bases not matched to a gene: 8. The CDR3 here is CASRRQGAQGTEAFF. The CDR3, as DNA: TGTGCCAGCAGACGACAGGGGGCTCAGGGCACTGAAGCTTTCTTT.

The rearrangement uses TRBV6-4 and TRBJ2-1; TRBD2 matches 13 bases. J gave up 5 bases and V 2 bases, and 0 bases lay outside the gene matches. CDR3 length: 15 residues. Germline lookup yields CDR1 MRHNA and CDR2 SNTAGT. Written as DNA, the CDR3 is TGTGCCAGCAGTGACGGGACTAGCGGGAACAATGAGCAGTTCTTC. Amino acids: CASSDGTSGNNEQFF.

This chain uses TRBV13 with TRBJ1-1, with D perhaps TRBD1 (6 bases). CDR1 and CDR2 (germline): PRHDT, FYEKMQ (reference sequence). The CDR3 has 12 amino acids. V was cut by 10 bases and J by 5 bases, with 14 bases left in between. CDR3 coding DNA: TGTGCCACTACAGGGCTTCGAACTGAAGCTTTCTTT. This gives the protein CATTGLRTEAFF.

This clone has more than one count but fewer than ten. Here the CDR3 reads CASSRRYTGELFF. The CDR3 DNA reads TGTGCCAGCAGTAGGAGGTACACCGGGGAGCTGTTTTTT. The chain is built from TRBV6-1 and TRBJ2-2; perhaps TRBD2 as D (5 bases). Between the trimmed V and J ends, which lost 5 bases and 3 bases, there was a span of 7 bases. Germline V gene lookup returns CDR1 MNHNS and CDR2 SASEGT. CDR3 size: 13 residues.

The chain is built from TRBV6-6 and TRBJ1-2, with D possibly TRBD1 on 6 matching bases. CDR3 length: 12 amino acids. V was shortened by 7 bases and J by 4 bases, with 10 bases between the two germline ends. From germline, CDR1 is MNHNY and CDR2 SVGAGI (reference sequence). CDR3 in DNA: TGTGCCAGCAAAACAGGGTCCTATGGCTACACCTTC. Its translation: CASKTGSYGYTF.

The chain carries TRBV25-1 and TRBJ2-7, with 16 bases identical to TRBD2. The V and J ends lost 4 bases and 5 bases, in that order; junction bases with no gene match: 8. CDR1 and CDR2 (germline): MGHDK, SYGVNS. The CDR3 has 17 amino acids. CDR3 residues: CASSGPGLAGGPDEQYF. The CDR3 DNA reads TGTGCCAGCAGTGGACCGGGACTAGCGGGGGGGCCCGACGAGCAGTACTTC.

In nucleotides, the CDR3 is TGTGCCAGCAGCGTAGGCGGGCCCTCTCCACATACGCAGTATTTT. Its protein is CASSVGGPSPHTQYF. The V gene is TRBV9, the J gene TRBJ2-3; possibly TRBD2 for D (5 bases). Per germline, CDR1 SGDLS and CDR2 YYNGEE. Trimming removed 0 bases at V and 7 bases at J, with 15 bases between. This CDR3 region has 15 residues.

The CDR3 region is CASSLDRQGHSNQPQHF. DNA of the CDR3: TGTGCCAGCAGCTTAGATAGACAGGGTCATAGCAATCAGCCCCAGCATTTT. J is TRBJ1-5 and V is TRBV7-2, with TRBD1 matching over 7 bases. This CDR3 comprises 17 residues. Germline CDR1 and CDR2: SGHTA and FQGNSA. V was pared by 1 base and J by 0 bases, with 6 bases of the junction left unmatched.

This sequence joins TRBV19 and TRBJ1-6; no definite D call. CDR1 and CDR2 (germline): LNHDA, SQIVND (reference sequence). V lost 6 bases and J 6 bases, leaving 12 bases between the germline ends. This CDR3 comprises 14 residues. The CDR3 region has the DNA TGTGCCAGTAGAACCGGGAGTTTTAATTCACCCCTCCACTTT. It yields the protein CASRTGSFNSPLHF.

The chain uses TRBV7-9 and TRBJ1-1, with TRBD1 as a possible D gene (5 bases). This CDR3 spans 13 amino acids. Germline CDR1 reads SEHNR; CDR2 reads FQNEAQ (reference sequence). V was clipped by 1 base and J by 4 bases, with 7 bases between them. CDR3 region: CASSLEGATEAFF. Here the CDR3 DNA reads TGTGCCAGCAGCTTAGAAGGGGCCACTGAAGCTTTCTTT.

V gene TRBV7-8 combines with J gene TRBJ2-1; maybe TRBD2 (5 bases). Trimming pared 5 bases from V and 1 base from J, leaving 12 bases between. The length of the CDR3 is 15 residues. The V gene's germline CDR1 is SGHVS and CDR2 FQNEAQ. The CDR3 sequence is CASSPRRGSYNEQFF. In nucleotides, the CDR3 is TGTGCCAGCAGCCCGAGACGGGGATCCTACAATGAGCAGTTCTTC.

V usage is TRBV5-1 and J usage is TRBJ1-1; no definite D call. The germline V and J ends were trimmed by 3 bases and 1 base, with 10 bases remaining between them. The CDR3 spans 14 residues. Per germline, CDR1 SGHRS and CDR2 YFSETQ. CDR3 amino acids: CASSSRRSNTEAFF. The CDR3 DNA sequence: TGCGCCAGCAGCTCTAGAAGGTCGAACACTGAAGCTTTCTTT.

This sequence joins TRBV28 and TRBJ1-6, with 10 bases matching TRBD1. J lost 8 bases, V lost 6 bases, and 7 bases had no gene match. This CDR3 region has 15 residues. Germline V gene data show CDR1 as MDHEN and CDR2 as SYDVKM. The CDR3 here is CASRTTGGTDSPLHF. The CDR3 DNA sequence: TGTGCCAGCAGAACGACAGGGGGCACGGATTCACCCCTCCACTTT.

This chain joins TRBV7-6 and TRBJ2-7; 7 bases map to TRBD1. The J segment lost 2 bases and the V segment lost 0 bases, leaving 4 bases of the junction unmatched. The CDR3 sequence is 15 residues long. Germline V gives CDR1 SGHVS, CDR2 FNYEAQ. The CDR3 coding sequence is TGTGCCAGCAGCTTAGCCGGGACAGCCCCCTACGAGCAGTACTTC. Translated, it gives CASSLAGTAPYEQYF. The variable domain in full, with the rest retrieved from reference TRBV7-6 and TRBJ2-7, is GAGVSQSPRYKVTKRGQDVALRCDPISGHVSLYWYRQALGQGPEFLTYFNYEAQQDKSGLPNDRFSAERPEGSISTLTIQRTEQRDSAMYRCASSLAGTAPYEQYFGPGTRLTVT.

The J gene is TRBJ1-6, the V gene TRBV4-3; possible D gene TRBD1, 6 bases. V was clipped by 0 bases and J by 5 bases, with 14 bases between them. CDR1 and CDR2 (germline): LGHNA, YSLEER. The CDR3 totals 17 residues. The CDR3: CASSQDRAGVNNSPLHF. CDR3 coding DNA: TGCGCCAGCAGCCAAGATCGAGCAGGGGTTAATAATTCACCCCTCCACTTT.

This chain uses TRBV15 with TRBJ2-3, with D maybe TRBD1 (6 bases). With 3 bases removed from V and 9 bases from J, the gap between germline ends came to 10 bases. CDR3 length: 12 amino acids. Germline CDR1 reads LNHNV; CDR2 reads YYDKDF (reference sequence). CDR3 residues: CATSRKGDTQYF. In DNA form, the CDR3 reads TGTGCCACCAGCAGGAAGGGGGACACGCAGTATTTT.

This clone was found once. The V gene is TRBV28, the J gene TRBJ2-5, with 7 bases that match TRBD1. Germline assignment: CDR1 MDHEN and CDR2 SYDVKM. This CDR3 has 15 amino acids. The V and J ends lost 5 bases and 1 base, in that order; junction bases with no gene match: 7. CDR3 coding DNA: TGTGCCAGCAGTCCCCTCGACAGGGCCCAAGAGACCCAGTACTTC. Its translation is CASSPLDRAQETQYF.